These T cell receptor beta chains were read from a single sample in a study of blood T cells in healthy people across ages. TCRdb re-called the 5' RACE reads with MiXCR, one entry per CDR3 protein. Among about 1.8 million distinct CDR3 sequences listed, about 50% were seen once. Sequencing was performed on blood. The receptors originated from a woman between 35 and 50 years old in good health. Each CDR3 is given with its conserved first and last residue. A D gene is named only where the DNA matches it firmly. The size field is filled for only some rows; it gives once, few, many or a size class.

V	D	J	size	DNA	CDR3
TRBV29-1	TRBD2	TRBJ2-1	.	TGCAGCGTTGAACCGAGCGGGACTGACAATGAGCAGTTCTTC	CSVEPSGTDNEQFF
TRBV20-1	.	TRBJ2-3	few	TGCAGTGCTAAGGTTGGCGCAAGCACAGATACGCAGTATTTT	CSAKVGASTDTQYF
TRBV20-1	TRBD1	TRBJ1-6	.	TGCAGTACCACCACACAGGGGGGCGGCCTCCACTTT	CSTTTQGGGLHF
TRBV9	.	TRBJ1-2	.	TGTGCCAGCAGCGCCAGACATACCTATGGCTACACCTTC	CASSARHTYGYTF
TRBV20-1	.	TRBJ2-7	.	TGCAGTGCTAGTCACCAGGGGCCACCCTACGAGCAGTACTTC	CSASHQGPPYEQYF
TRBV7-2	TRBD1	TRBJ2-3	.	TGTGCCAGCAGCTCCTGGGACAGCGCTAGCACAGATACGCAGTATTTT	CASSSWDSASTDTQYF
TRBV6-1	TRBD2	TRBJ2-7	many	TGTGCCGGGGGACTAGCCTACGAGCAGTACTTC	CAGGLAYEQYF
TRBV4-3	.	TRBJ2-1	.	TGCGCCAGCAGCCAAGATAGTGGGGGTATCGATGAGCAGTTCTTC	CASSQDSGGIDEQFF
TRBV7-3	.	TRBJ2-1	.	TGTGCCAGCAGTCAAGGCCCCCTACCTAATGAGCAGTTCTTC	CASSQGPLPNEQFF
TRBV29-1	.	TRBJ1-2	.	TGCAGCGTTGGTTTGGGCGGCTACACCTTC	CSVGLGGYTF
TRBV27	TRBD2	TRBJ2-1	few	TGTGCCAGCAGTTTTGGACTAGCAACAAATGAGCAGTTCTTC	CASSFGLATNEQFF
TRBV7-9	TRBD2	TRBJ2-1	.	TGTGCCAGCTTGGGAGCGGGGGAATATAATGAGCAGTTCTTC	CASLGAGEYNEQFF
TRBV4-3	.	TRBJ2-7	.	TGCGCCAGCAGCCATGGGGACGGAGACTACGAGCAGTACTTC	CASSHGDGDYEQYF
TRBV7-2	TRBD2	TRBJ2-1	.	TGTGCCAGCAGCGCCTCTAGCGGGGGGGTCTATGAGCAGTTCTTC	CASSASSGGVYEQFF
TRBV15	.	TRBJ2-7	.	TGTGCCACCAGCAACGTTCGGACCGGCGCCTACGAGCAGTACTTC	CATSNVRTGAYEQYF
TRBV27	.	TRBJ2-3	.	TGTGCCAGCAGTTTATCCCAGGCTACCACAGATACGCAGTATTTT	CASSLSQATTDTQYF
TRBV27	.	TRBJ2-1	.	TGTGCCAGCAGGACTAGGGGGGGTGAGCAGTTCTTC	CASRTRGGEQFF
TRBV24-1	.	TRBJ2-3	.	TGTGCCACCAGTGTCGCCGCAGGGAACACAGATACGCAGTATTTT	CATSVAAGNTDTQYF
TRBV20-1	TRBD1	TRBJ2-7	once	TGCAGTGCTAGGATGGGACAGGGATACGAGCAGTACTTC	CSARMGQGYEQYF
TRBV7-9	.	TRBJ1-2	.	TGTGCCAGCAGCCCAGGGACCCAGAGGGGTGGCTACACCTTC	CASSPGTQRGGYTF
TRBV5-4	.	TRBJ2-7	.	TGTGCCAGCAGCTTGACAGACCACTACGAGCAGTACTTC	CASSLTDHYEQYF
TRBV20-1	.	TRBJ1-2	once	TGCAGTGCCCCCTTCCTCGCGGCGGATGGCTACACCTTC	CSAPFLAADGYTF
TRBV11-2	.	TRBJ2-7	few	TGTGCCAGCAGCTTAGAGCAGGGTTCGGACGAGCAGTACTTC	CASSLEQGSDEQYF
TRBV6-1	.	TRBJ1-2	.	TGTGCCAGCAGTGACGTATGGGGAAACTATGGCTACACCTTC	CASSDVWGNYGYTF